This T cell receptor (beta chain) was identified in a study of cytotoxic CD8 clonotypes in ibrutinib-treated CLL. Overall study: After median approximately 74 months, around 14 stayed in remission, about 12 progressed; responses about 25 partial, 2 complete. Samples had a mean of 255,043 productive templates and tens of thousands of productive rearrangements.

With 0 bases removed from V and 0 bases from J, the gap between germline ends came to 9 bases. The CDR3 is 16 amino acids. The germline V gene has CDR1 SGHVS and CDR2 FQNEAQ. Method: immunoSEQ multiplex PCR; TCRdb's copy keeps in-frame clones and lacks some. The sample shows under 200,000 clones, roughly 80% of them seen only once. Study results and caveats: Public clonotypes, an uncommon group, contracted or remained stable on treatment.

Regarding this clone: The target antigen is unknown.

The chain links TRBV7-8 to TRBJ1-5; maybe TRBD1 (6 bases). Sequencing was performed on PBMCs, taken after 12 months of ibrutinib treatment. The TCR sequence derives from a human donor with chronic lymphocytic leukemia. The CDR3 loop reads CASSLATGLSNQPQHF. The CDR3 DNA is TGTGCCAGCAGCTTAGCGACAGGACTTAGCAATCAGCCCCAGCATTTT.